This section outlines one TCR beta chain sequence together with its context. What antigen it recognizes has not been identified. No per-base quality is available; no much larger clone lies one base away. The data originate from a study of T cell responses to AZD1222 COVID-19 vaccine (dated by TCRdb to the early 2020s). Concerning the study at large: AZD1222 recipients with second doses at about 4 weeks or about 12 weeks were pooled, because spike-specific TCR depth and breadth did not differ between schedules. Trial participants were enrolled into age subgroups of 18-55, 56-69 and 70-plus years, which contained 148, 28 and 57 TCR-sequenced participants, respectively. A total of just over 230 trial participants underwent TCR sequencing, of whom 200 to 220 had received two doses of AZD1222 and some 26 had received two doses of the MenACWY control vaccine.

After removal of 4 bases from V and 7 bases from J, the junction retains 9 bases not matched to a gene. Spanning cysteine to phenylalanine, the CDR3 consists of 15 amino acids. The DNA shown is the 45-base CDR3, in frame from base 1. CDR1 SGHAT and CDR2 FQDESV are derived from the germline V gene (reference sequence). On the study overall, not on this receptor specifically: Epitopes outside the regions mutated in the B.1.351 and B.1.1.7 variants were reportedly recognized by nearly half of the unique spike-specific TCRs. A significant rise in spike-specific TCR breadth and depth was observed after two AZD1222 doses relative to day 0 and relative to MenACWY recipients. Because no samples from the day 14 peak response were available, repertoires could be characterized only after the peak T cell response. Most participants were white British and females outnumbered males, and the authors suggested that clonal diversity may have been underestimated. Vaccine-associated CD4 TCRs spanned the whole spike protein, with dominant responses in regions 160-218 and 743-854. Only five or six AZD1222 recipients were SARS-CoV-2 seropositive at baseline, limiting conclusions about previously exposed vaccinees. In the small 56-69-year group, the increase in depth fell short of significance, most likely because of low power.

The CDR3 regions of human TCRbeta chains were analyzed by immunosequencing. The study's own analysis went as follows. Repertoire TCRs were matched against a reference library of SARS-CoV-2-specific TCRs generated with the MIRA antigen-specificity platform. Breadth was defined as the fraction of unique TCRs that were SARS-CoV-2-associated. Depth was defined as the fraction of total T cells that were SARS-CoV-2-associated. Using the MIRA data, each spike-specific TCR was assigned both to the spike region to which the TCR was reactive and to a CD4 or CD8 class. Log10-transformed breadth and depth values were compared by one-way ANOVA with Sidak's multiple comparisons tests. Imported from immuneACCESS, the table was reduced by TCRdb to in-frame sequences with V and J called. These copies leave out some clones; in studies compared against another copy, an unresolved V gene accounts for under half, and the cause of the remainder is not known. V, J and clone size are those of that table, while D and trimming were read from the DNA. In all, the sample holds fewer than 100,000 clones, and roughly 81% of those were seen once. Jointly, the top ten make up more than 10% of the sample.

The sample's time point label is to be understood as: baseline before first vaccination. Vaccinee samples came from UK trials COV001 and COV002, including a single-blind randomized controlled phase 2/3 trial of AZD1222 (ChAdOx1 nCoV-19) in healthy adults. For TCRbeta chain sequencing, PBMC samples were collected from trial participants at day 0 and at day 28 after the second dose. Rearrangement joined TRBV11-1 to TRBJ1-1; TRBD1 lines up with 10 middle nucleotides. The sample in question was peripheral blood, obtained on day 0 of AZD1222 vaccination. The receptor was isolated from an adult in good health. The base sequence is TGTGCCAGCAGCTCCCTGGACAGGGGGTACAGTGAAGCTTTCTTT. Its translation reads: CASSSLDRGYSEAFF. The variable domain in full, with residues beyond the CDR3 obtained from the reference TRBV11-1 and TRBJ1-1 genes, is EAEVAQSPRYKITEKSQAVAFWCDPISGHATLYWYRQILGQGPELLVQFQDESVVDDSQLPKDRFSAERLKGVDSTLKIQPAELGDSAMYLCASSSLDRGYSEAFFGQGTRLTVV.